The rows below give T cell receptor beta chains drawn from one sample of a study of CD8+ T cells in alopecia areata. Only in-frame clones appear in the TCRdb table, and some are missing; sequencing was by immunoSEQ multiplex PCR. The table shows approximately 89,000 clones, with just over 50% occurring only once. The sample was NKG2D-high CD8+ T cells sorted from blood. The origin of the receptors is a human donor with alopecia areata. CDR3s include the opening cysteine and the closing phenylalanine or tryptophan. Each record gives: D gene, J gene, V gene, clone size, CDR3 DNA, CDR3 protein. D genes are given only for firm matches. Where a row states a size, it is once, few, many or the class of an expanded clone; other rows omit it.

D: TRBD2; J: TRBJ2-7; V: TRBV27; size: -; DNA: TGTGCCAGCAGTTTTACTAGCGGGGGCTACGAGCAGTACTTC; CDR3: CASSFTSGGYEQYF
D: -; J: TRBJ1-2; V: TRBV13; size: -; DNA: TGTGCCAGCAGCTTAGCCTTGTATGGCTACACCTTC; CDR3: CASSLALYGYTF
D: -; J: TRBJ2-5; V: TRBV7-3; size: -; DNA: TGTGCCAGCAGCTTAAACGCTTACCAAGAGACCCAGTACTTC; CDR3: CASSLNAYQETQYF
D: TRBD1; J: TRBJ2-7; V: TRBV30; size: -; DNA: TGTGCCTGGAGTGCCAAACTAATCCGGGACAGTCGAACTAACGAGCAGTACTTC; CDR3: CAWSAKLIRDSRTNEQYF
D: -; J: TRBJ2-6; V: TRBV29-1; size: few; DNA: TGCAGCGTTGATGGCATCTCTGGGGCCAACGTCCTGACTTTC; CDR3: CSVDGISGANVLTF
D: -; J: TRBJ2-5; V: TRBV14; size: few; DNA: TGTGCCTCAGCAGGGGAGACCCAGTACTTC; CDR3: CASAGETQYF
D: -; J: TRBJ2-6; V: TRBV7-3; size: few; DNA: TGTGCCAGCAGCTCAGGGGAGGACATCTCTGGGGCCAACGTCCTGACTTTC; CDR3: CASSSGEDISGANVLTF
D: -; J: TRBJ2-7; V: TRBV9; size: -; DNA: TGTGCCAGCAGCACCTCTCCCGGGACCACCTACGAGCAGTACTTC; CDR3: CASSTSPGTTYEQYF
D: TRBD2; J: TRBJ2-7; V: TRBV4-1; size: -; DNA: TGCGCCAGCAGCCATACCGGGACTAGCGGTGTTCCCTACGAGCAGTACTTC; CDR3: CASSHTGTSGVPYEQYF
D: -; J: TRBJ2-1; V: TRBV11-2; size: -; DNA: TGTGCCAGCAGCCCGACCTTTAATGAGCAGTTCTTC; CDR3: CASSPTFNEQFF
D: -; J: TRBJ2-1; V: TRBV6-6; size: -; DNA: TGTGCCAGCAGTTCGTACAGTTACAATGAGCAGTTCTTC; CDR3: CASSSYSYNEQFF
D: -; J: TRBJ2-7; V: TRBV27; size: -; DNA: TGTGCCAGCAATCGCGCGGGTTCCAACGAGCAGTACTTC; CDR3: CASNRAGSNEQYF
D: TRBD1; J: TRBJ2-5; V: TRBV5-6; size: once; DNA: TGTGCCAGCAGCTCTTTCCGGGACAGGGTTTTTCAAGAGACCCAGTACTTC; CDR3: CASSSFRDRVFQETQYF
D: -; J: TRBJ1-2; V: TRBV28; size: -; DNA: TGTGCCAGCAGCTTAGTTCTTTCCGGCTACACCTTC; CDR3: CASSLVLSGYTF
D: TRBD2; J: TRBJ2-1; V: TRBV27; size: -; DNA: TGTGCCAGCAGTTTAGCAGGGACTAGCTATGAGCAGTTCTTC; CDR3: CASSLAGTSYEQFF
D: -; J: TRBJ2-7; V: TRBV27; size: -; DNA: TGTGCCAGCAGTTCCGGACTTCATTACGAGCAGTACTTC; CDR3: CASSSGLHYEQYF
D: TRBD2; J: TRBJ2-7; V: TRBV29-1; size: few; DNA: TGCAGCGTGGAAGGGACTAGCGGACCCTACGAGCAGTACTTC; CDR3: CSVEGTSGPYEQYF
D: -; J: TRBJ2-3; V: TRBV5-1; size: -; DNA: TGCGCCAGCAATAGCGGCACAGATACGCAGTATTTT; CDR3: CASNSGTDTQYF